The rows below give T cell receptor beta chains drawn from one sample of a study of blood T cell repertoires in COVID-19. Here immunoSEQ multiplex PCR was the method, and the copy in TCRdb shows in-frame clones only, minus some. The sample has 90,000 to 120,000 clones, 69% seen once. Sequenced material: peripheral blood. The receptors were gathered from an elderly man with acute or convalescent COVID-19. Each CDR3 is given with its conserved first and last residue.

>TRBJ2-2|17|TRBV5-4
CASSLAGIGRVTGELFF
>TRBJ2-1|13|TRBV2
CASSVESYNEQFF
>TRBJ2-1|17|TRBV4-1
CASSQRRVTGSGNEQFF
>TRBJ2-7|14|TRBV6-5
CASRPGTGNLEQYF
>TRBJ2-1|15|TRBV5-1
CASSLQGVGYNEQFF
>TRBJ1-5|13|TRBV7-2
CASSQWTDQPQHF
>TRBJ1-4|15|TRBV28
CASSSSPELHEKLFF
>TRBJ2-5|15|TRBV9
CASNPSRTRYQTQYF
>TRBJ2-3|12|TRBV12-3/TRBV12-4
CASRNSGSPLYF
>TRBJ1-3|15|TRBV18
CASSPRGGSGNTIYF
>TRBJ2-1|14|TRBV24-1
CATSEQGQINEQFF
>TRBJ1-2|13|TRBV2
CASRNGGDYGYTF
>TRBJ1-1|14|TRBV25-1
CASSDHPKNTEAFF
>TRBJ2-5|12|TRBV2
CASTGDGETQYF
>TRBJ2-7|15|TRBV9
CASSAVGQGVYEQYF
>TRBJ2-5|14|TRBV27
CASSISQFGETQYF
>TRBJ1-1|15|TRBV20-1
CSASRGGQMNTEAFF
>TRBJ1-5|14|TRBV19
CASSIVGTRGPQHF
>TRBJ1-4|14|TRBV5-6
CASQVRFGSEKLFF
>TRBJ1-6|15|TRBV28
CASSLGGIYNSPLHF
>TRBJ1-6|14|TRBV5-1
CASSKTGGNSPLHF
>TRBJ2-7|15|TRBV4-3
CASSQEWTVSYEQYF
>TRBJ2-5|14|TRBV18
CASSPGLGGETQYF
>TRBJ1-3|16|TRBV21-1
CASSTKTGSSGNTIYF
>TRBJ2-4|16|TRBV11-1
CASSVRGRGAKNIQYF
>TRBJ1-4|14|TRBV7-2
CASSLGTGMGKLFF
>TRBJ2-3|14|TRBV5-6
CASSPRRGGDTQYF
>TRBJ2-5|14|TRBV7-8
CASSLGLQGQTQYF